The clone carrying this T cell receptor beta chain showed up just once. These data are taken from a study of OX40 agonist ivuxolimab in advanced cancers. Study overall: Ivuxolimab is a fully human IgG2 antibody that activates OX40 (CD134).

Repertoires were generated with immunoSEQ multiplex PCR, while TCRdb's copy carries only in-frame clones and drops some. The sample yields about 64,000 clones, 70% to 90% seen once. The ends lost 0 bases at V and 3 bases at J; junction bases unmatched: 5. CDR3 length: 16 amino acids. Germline V gives CDR1 LGHNA, CDR2 YSLEER. The sequencing here drew on CD4+ or CD8+ T cells sorted from blood, taken in a trial of the OX40 agonist ivuxolimab. The TCR was taken from an adult with an advanced solid tumor such as melanoma, head and neck, liver or kidney cancer. This chain links TRBV4-3 with TRBJ2-3, with 8 bases fitting TRBD2. CDR3 sequence reads: CASSQESPGGTDTQYF. The CDR3 DNA reads as TGCGCCAGCAGCCAAGAGTCTCCGGGAGGGACAGATACGCAGTATTTT.